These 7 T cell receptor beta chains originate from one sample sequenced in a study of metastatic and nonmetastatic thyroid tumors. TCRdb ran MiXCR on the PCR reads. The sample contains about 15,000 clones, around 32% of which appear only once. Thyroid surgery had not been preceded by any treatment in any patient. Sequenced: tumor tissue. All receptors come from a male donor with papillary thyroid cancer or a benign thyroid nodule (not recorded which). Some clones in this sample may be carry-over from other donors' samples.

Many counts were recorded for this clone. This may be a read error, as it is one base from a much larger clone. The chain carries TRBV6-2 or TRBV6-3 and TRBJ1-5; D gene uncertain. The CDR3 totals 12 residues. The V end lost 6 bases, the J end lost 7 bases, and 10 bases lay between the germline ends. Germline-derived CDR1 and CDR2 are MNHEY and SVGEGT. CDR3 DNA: TGTGCCAGCAGAAAGAAGGGACAGCCCCAGCATTTT. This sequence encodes CASRKKGQPQHF.

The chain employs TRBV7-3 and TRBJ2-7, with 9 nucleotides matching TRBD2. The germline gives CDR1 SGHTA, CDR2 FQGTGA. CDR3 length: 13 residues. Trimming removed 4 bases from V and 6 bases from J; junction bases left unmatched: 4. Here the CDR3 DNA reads TGTGCCAGCAGCTCGGGACTAGCAGGCGAGCAGTACTTC. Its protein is CASSSGLAGEQYF.

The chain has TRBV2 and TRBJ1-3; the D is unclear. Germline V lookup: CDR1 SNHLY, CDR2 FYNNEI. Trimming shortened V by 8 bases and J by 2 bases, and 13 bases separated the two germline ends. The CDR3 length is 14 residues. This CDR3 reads CASGGRVPGNTIYF. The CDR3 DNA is TGTGCCAGCGGCGGGAGGGTTCCTGGAAACACCATATATTTT.

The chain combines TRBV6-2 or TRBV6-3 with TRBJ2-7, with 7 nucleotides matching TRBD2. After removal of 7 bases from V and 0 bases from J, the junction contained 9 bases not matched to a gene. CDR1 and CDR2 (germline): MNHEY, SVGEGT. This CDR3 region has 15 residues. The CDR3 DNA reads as TGTGCCAGCAAGGTTGCGGGAGTTAGCTCCTACGAGCAGTACTTC. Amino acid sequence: CASKVAGVSSYEQYF.

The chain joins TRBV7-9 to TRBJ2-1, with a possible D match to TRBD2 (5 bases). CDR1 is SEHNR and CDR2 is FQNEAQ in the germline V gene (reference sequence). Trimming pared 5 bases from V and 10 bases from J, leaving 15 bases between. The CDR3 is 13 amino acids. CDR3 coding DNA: TGTGCCAGCAGCCACCGGGATTCCAACGAGCAGTTCTTC. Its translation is CASSHRDSNEQFF.

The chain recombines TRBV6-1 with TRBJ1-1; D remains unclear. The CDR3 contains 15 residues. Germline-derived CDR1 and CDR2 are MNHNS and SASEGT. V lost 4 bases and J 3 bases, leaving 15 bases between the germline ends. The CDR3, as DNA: TGTGCCAGCAGTGTTAGGGTTGGGAGTGACACTGAAGCTTTCTTT. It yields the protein CASSVRVGSDTEAFF.

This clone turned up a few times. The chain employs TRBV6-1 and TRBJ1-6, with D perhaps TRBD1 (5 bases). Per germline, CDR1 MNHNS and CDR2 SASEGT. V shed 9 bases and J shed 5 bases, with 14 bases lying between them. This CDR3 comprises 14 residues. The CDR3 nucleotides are TGTGCCAGTGTATCGACAGCCCATAATTCACCCCTCCACTTT. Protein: CASVSTAHNSPLHF.